This T cell receptor (beta chain) was obtained from a study of early stage breast cancer tumors (dated by TCRdb to the late 2010s). For the study in its entirety: Of the 15 to 20 invasive breast tumors, more than 9 were found to be estrogen receptor-positive, progesterone receptor-positive and HER2-negative. On average, each sample got roughly 9.7-fold read coverage. The samples as a whole yielded roughly 2,700,000 detected templates, corresponding to around 1,100,000 unique clonotypes. About 70% of the 12 ER+/PR+/HER2- tumors were invasive ductal carcinomas, while the other four were invasive lobular carcinomas.

Dicing about 17-55 mg of tumor tissue typically produced more than 2.5 ug of DNA. The study profiled bulk TCR beta-chain repertoires in matched peripheral blood, tumor and adjacent normal breast tissue taken from approximately 15 patients with early-stage breast cancer. After resection, visually identified tumor tissue was excised and placed in prechilled RNAlater. Tumor tissue (roughly 18-50 mg) was diced and then homogenized with a TissueLyser II in RLTplus buffer containing beta-mercaptoethanol and antifoaming agent. Genomic DNA was extracted with the Qiagen AllPrep DNA/RNA Mini kit. Findings and caveats that apply to the study as a whole: Compared with adjacent normal breast tissue, tumors had higher clonality and approximately 2.5-fold greater T cell density. Repertoires from blood resembled normal breast more closely than tumor, and using blood as a reference for each tissue separated tumor from normal in about 85% of the 16 patients. Enriched TCRB sequences shared across patients were found to be mostly commonly generated sequences that were unlikely to play an important role in the tumor microenvironment. Sequencing bulk genomic DNA from unsorted cells could not capture chain pairing or functional markers like CD4, CD8 and FOXP3. Analysis by tumor subtype was prevented by the small cohort size.

This clone turned up a few times. The specificity of this receptor is unknown. Base qualities are not provided; no much larger clone lies one nucleotide away. Two independent genomic DNA replicates were amplified for each sample, with roughly 0.5 ug used for blood and approximately 1.5 ug for tumor or normal breast. TCRB sequencing of genomic DNA was carried out with the ImmunoSeq Intro kit according to the manufacturer's instructions. Multiplex PCR ran about 31 cycles with proprietary primers and spike-in control sequences for absolute quantification. Single-end 150-bp reads were used to sequence an 87-bp fragment spanning the CDR3 plus the flanking V and J genes. Seven samples, with two replicates for each sample, were multiplexed per lane of an Illumina MiSeq using version 3.0 chemistry. As for how the authors treated the data: Raw data were processed by the vendor's proprietary pipeline, with both replicates merged into one result per sample. To define clonotypes, the study grouped productive rearrangements that shared the V-gene family, CDR3 amino acid sequence and J-gene segment. To compute clonality, the normalized Shannon entropy (Pielou evenness) of TCRB abundances was subtracted from 1. T cell density was estimated by dividing total templates by the number of input cells inferred from the DNA input amount. Total repertoire diversity and clonality were estimated with Recon using default parameters. A clonotype counted as tumor-enriched if its abundance in tumor exceeded 0.1% and was at least 32-fold higher than its abundance in normal breast. Drawn from immuneACCESS, this table holds only the in-frame rearrangements with V and J called that TCRdb kept. Clones are partly lost; checked studies trace under half to an unresolved V gene and leave the rest unexplained. That table is the source of V, J and clone size, and D and trimming were worked out from the DNA. The sample table records about 11,000 clones; around 72% of these occur just once. Of the sample, under 25% falls within the top ten clones.

V loses 5 bases of germline sequence and J loses 2 bases, and the interval between the two ends is 9 bases. Sequences MNHNS (CDR1) and SASEGT (CDR2) are obtained from the germline V gene. Including the terminal cysteine and phenylalanine, the CDR3 comprises 13 residues. The CDR3 DNA has 39 bases and is translated from base 1. The sequence was obtained from a person aged 40 to 50 with breast cancer. Sequenced material: breast tumor tissue. This chain joins TRBV6-1 to TRBJ1-1; the D gene assignment is ambiguous. The CDR3 protein sequence reads: CASSSKENTEAFF. The base sequence is TGTGCCAGCAGTTCCAAGGAAAACACTGAAGCTTTCTTT.